This TCR beta chain came from a study of T cell responses to AZD1222 COVID-19 vaccine. At the level of the study: Second-dose intervals near 4 or 12 weeks were combined. The study, taken as a whole, reports: Scientists sampled the repertoires only once the peak T cell response had passed.

The CDR3 sequence is 12 residues long. Germline loops: CDR1 LGHDT, CDR2 YNNKEL (reference sequence). V shed 1 base and J shed 3 bases, with 2 bases lying between them. Notes on this clone: The antigen is undetermined.

Generated by immunoSEQ multiplex PCR, the TCRdb table keeps only in-frame clones and is missing some. The data hold tens of thousands of clones, with more than 75% observed a single time. This specimen consisted of peripheral blood, obtained on day 0 of AZD1222 vaccination. This sequence was found in an adult in good health. The J gene is TRBJ2-3, the V gene TRBV3-1 (or the pseudogene TRBV3-2); D ambiguous. As DNA, the CDR3 is TGTGCCAGCAGCCAAGCAACAGATACGCAGTATTTT. This translates into CASSQATDTQYF.